The 23 T cell receptor beta chains listed next were all sequenced from one sample in a study of blood T cell repertoires in COVID-19. This table comes from immunoSEQ multiplex PCR, and its TCRdb copy is limited to in-frame clones, with some not included. The top ten hold under 15% of the sample, which has 250,000 to 350,000 clones, roughly 90% seen once. Sequenced sample: peripheral blood. The receptors derive from an older woman with COVID-19, enrolled during active disease.

The genes are TRBV7-2 and TRBJ2-7; D may be TRBD2 (6 bases). Germline V CDR1 and CDR2: SGHTA, FQGNSA. V dropped 8 bases and J dropped 4 bases, with 18 bases sitting between them. The CDR3 totals 14 residues. As DNA, the CDR3 is TGTGCCAGCCGGGACCCGGCGGGGAAGTACGAGCAGTACTTC. It translates to CASRDPAGKYEQYF.

The J gene is TRBJ1-1, the V gene TRBV2; TRBD1 matches 7 bases. Germline V gene sequence: CDR1 SNHLY, CDR2 FYNNEI. The CDR3 contains 12 residues. The V segment lost 6 bases and the J segment 6 bases; nucleotides outside the gene matches: 4. The CDR3 region is CASSDDRAEAFF. The CDR3 DNA reads TGTGCCAGCAGCGACGACAGGGCTGAAGCTTTCTTT.

The V gene is TRBV9, the J gene TRBJ1-2; D unresolved. Trimming cost V 0 bases and J 0 bases, with 6 bases left between them. Germline loops: CDR1 SGDLS, CDR2 YYNGEE. This CDR3 has 14 amino acids. The DNA for the CDR3 is TGTGCCAGCAGCGTAGGACACGCTAACTATGGCTACACCTTC. Protein sequence: CASSVGHANYGYTF.

J is TRBJ2-1 and V is TRBV5-1; D gene unclear. The germline V gene has CDR1 SGHRS and CDR2 YFSETQ. The CDR3 consists of 11 residues. The germline V and J ends were trimmed by 0 bases and 11 bases, with 6 bases remaining between them. CDR3 region: CASSLEQKQFF. In DNA, the CDR3 is TGCGCCAGCAGCTTGGAACAGAAGCAGTTCTTC.

The rearrangement links TRBV13 to TRBJ2-7, with a weak D call TRBD1 (5 bases). CDR3 length equals 13 residues. V was clipped by 0 bases and J by 4 bases, with 7 bases between them. CDR1 and CDR2 from the germline V gene are PRHDT and FYEKMQ (reference sequence). This chain's CDR3 is CASSLGQGYEQYF. The CDR3 DNA is TGTGCCAGCAGCTTAGGTCAGGGATACGAGCAGTACTTC. The full variable domain, completed using reference TRBV13 and TRBJ2-7, is AAGVIQSPRHLIKEKRETATLKCYPIPRHDTVYWYQQGPGQDPQFLISFYEKMQSDKGSIPDRFSAQQFSDYHSELNMSSLELGDSALYFCASSLGQGYEQYFGPGTRLTVT.

There are a few counts of this clone. The CDR3 is CASSLGDETQYF. The CDR3 DNA reads TGTGCCAGCAGCCTCGGGGATGAGACCCAGTACTTC. This rearrangement joins TRBV9 to TRBJ2-5, with D possibly TRBD2 on 5 matching bases. CDR3 size: 12 residues. The V end was cut by 4 bases, the J end by 5 bases, with 9 bases between. Germline V gene lookup returns CDR1 SGDLS and CDR2 YYNGEE.

The chain recombines TRBV6-5 with TRBJ1-1; 8 nucleotides line up with TRBD1. Germline V gene lookup returns CDR1 MNHEY and CDR2 SVGAGI. The CDR3 contains 15 residues. The ends lost 2 bases at V and 3 bases at J; junction bases unmatched: 5. In nucleotides, the CDR3 is TGTGCCAGCAGTTACCAGGCAGGGGGCTACACTGAAGCTTTCTTT. Encoded protein: CASSYQAGGYTEAFF.

This chain joins TRBV19 and TRBJ2-1; D is perhaps TRBD1 (6 bases). Trimming took off 3 bases at V and 4 bases at J, with 16 bases between the two ends. The CDR3 runs 16 residues. Germline V gives CDR1 LNHDA, CDR2 SQIVND (reference sequence). The CDR3 reads CASSIVSTGNYNEQFF. The CDR3 nucleotides are TGTGCCAGTAGTATCGTTTCGACAGGCAATTACAATGAGCAGTTCTTC.

V gene TRBV30 combines with J gene TRBJ2-3; TRBD2 is a possible D gene (6 bases). The germline gives CDR1 GTSNPN, CDR2 SVGIG (reference sequence). The CDR3 is made up of 16 amino acids. Trimming pared 0 bases from V and 2 bases from J, leaving 15 bases between. The CDR3 DNA follows: TGTGCCTGGAGTGTACGGGCCGGGGGATTCACAGATACGCAGTATTTT. Encoded protein: CAWSVRAGGFTDTQYF.

The chain couples TRBV4-1 to TRBJ2-1, with 10 bases that match TRBD1. The CDR3 has 15 residues. The germline V gene encodes CDR1 MGHRA and CDR2 YSYEKL. With V trimmed by 0 bases and J by 8 bases, 4 bases remained unmatched. The CDR3 loop reads CASSQDGQGDYEQFF. CDR3 bases: TGCGCCAGCAGCCAAGATGGACAGGGGGACTATGAGCAGTTCTTC.

The V gene is TRBV7-9, the J gene TRBJ1-1; 8 bases align to TRBD1. Germline values: CDR1 SEHNR, CDR2 FQNEAQ (reference sequence). The CDR3 length is 15 residues. V was clipped by 3 bases and J by 3 bases; unmatched bases: 6. The chain's CDR3 is CASSFHQGAYTEAFF. The CDR3 DNA follows: TGTGCCAGCAGCTTTCACCAGGGGGCCTACACTGAAGCTTTCTTT. Complete variable domain (other parts from reference TRBV7-9 and TRBJ1-1): DTGVSQNPRHKITKRGQNVTFRCDPISEHNRLYWYRQTLGQGPEFLTYFQNEAQLEKSRLLSDRFSAERPKGSFSTLEIQRTEQGDSAMYLCASSFHQGAYTEAFFGQGTRLTVV.

The rearrangement joins TRBV24-1 to TRBJ2-1, with TRBD1 matching over 11 bases. Germline V gene lookup returns CDR1 KGHDR and CDR2 SFDVKD. The ends lost 0 bases at V and 9 bases at J; junction bases unmatched: 3. This CDR3 region has 15 residues. CDR3 sequence reads: CATSDLGGTGGEQFF. CDR3 nucleotides: TGTGCCACCAGTGATTTGGGCGGGACAGGGGGTGAGCAGTTCTTC.

CDR3 protein: CSVGAVAGHTGELFF. The CDR3 DNA reads TGCAGCGTTGGGGCGGTGGCGGGGCACACCGGGGAGCTGTTTTTT. The chain recombines TRBV29-1 with TRBJ2-2; D is possibly TRBD2 (6 bases). Germline V CDR1 and CDR2: SQVTM, ANQGSEA. The CDR3 spans 15 residues. Between the trimmed V and J ends, which lost 4 bases and 3 bases, there was a span of 15 bases.

Points on this clone: Other DNA variants within this sample encode the same CDR3. The chain joins TRBV7-2 to TRBJ1-2, with a tentative D call TRBD1 (6 bases). CDR3 length equals 15 residues. The V gene lost 1 base and the J gene lost 1 base, with 10 bases spanning the gap. Germline CDR1 SGHTA, CDR2 FQGNSA. The CDR3 region has the DNA TGTGCCAGCAGCTTAGAACAGGGCCGTAACTATGGCTACACCTTC. This codes for CASSLEQGRNYGYTF.

The chain uses TRBV9 and TRBJ2-1; weak D call: TRBD2 (5 bases). With 1 base removed from V and 6 bases from J, the gap between germline ends came to 11 bases. Germline-derived CDR1 and CDR2 are SGDLS and YYNGEE. The CDR3 is 14 amino acids. The CDR3 DNA reads TGTGCCAGCAGCGTACTTGACGGACTCAATGAGCAGTTCTTC. It specifies CASSVLDGLNEQFF.

The chain has TRBV30 and TRBJ2-2, with 8 bases identical to TRBD1. CDR3 size: 13 residues. The junction had 2 bases not matched to a gene; V was cut back by 4 bases and J by 4 bases. Germline V CDR1 and CDR2: GTSNPN, SVGIG (reference sequence). The CDR3 loop is CAWMTGATGELFF. The CDR3 DNA sequence: TGTGCCTGGATGACAGGGGCCACCGGGGAGCTGTTTTTT.

The chain joins TRBV27 to TRBJ2-7; possible D gene TRBD2, 6 bases. Trimming shortened V by 5 bases and J by 3 bases, and 20 bases separated the two germline ends. The CDR3 extends over 16 amino acids. Germline V CDR1 and CDR2: MNHEY, SMNVEV (reference sequence). CDR3: CASSPMGGQPLYEQYF. DNA of the CDR3: TGTGCCAGCAGTCCTATGGGGGGTCAGCCCCTCTACGAGCAGTACTTC.

The rearrangement joins TRBV5-1 to TRBJ1-2, with TRBD1 matching over 10 bases. Germline V lookup: CDR1 SGHRS, CDR2 YFSETQ. Trimming removed 5 bases from V and 6 bases from J; junction bases left unmatched: 16. The CDR3 totals 17 residues. The CDR3 DNA sequence: TGCGCCAGCAGTTCGGGACAGGGGATATCGGGTCGGGATGGCTACACCTTC. This translates into CASSSGQGISGRDGYTF.

This chain links TRBV27 with TRBJ1-2, with 7 bases fitting TRBD1. This CDR3 spans 13 amino acids. V was pared by 6 bases and J by 7 bases, with 8 bases of the junction left unmatched. From germline, CDR1 is MNHEY and CDR2 SMNVEV (reference sequence). CDR3 sequence (DNA): TGTGCCAGCAGCCCGACAGGGTTGAGTGGCTACACCTTC. It specifies CASSPTGLSGYTF.

This chain connects TRBV6-5 to TRBJ2-7; 9 nucleotides line up with TRBD1. Trimming removed 6 bases from V and 0 bases from J; junction bases left unmatched: 3. The V gene's germline CDR1 is MNHEY and CDR2 SVGAGI. CDR3 length equals 14 residues. CDR3 sequence reads: CASRGTGNSYEQYF. The DNA for the CDR3 is TGTGCCAGCAGGGGGACAGGGAACTCCTACGAGCAGTACTTC.

This chain links TRBV2 with TRBJ2-5, with TRBD1 as a possible D gene (6 bases). V was pared by 10 bases and J by 5 bases, with 26 bases between. CDR1 and CDR2 from the germline V gene are SNHLY and FYNNEI. This CDR3 is built from 16 residues. DNA for the CDR3: TGTGCCACTTCAGCAGTGACCAACAGGGAATGGGAGACCCAGTACTTC. This sequence encodes CATSAVTNREWETQYF.

The rearrangement joins TRBV4-1 to TRBJ1-2; 9 bases line up with TRBD1. The CDR3 covers 16 residues. Per germline, CDR1 MGHRA and CDR2 YSYEKL. V gave up 2 bases and J gave up 4 bases; unmatched junction bases: 8. This chain's CDR3 is CASSQHSQGAPYGYTF. The DNA for the CDR3 is TGCGCCAGCAGCCAACATTCACAGGGGGCCCCCTATGGCTACACCTTC.

The genes are TRBV20-1 and TRBJ2-5; 9 bases map to TRBD2. This CDR3 spans 16 amino acids. Germline CDR1 DFQATT, CDR2 SNEGSKA (reference sequence). Germline trimming cut 3 bases from V and 0 bases from J; bases unmatched to any gene: 8. As DNA, the CDR3 is TGCAGTGCTAGTTCCCGCGGGGGGGCTTACCAAGAGACCCAGTACTTC. Translated, it gives CSASSRGGAYQETQYF.